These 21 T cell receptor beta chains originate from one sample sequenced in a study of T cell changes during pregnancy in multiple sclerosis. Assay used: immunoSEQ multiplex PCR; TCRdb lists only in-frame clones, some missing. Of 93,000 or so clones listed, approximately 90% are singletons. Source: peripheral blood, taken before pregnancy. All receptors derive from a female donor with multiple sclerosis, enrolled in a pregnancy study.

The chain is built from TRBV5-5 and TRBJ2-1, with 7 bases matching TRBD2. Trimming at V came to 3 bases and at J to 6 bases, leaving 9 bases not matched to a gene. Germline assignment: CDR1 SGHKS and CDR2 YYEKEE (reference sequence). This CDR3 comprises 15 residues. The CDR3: CASSSRAGAVNEQFF. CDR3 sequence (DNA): TGTGCCAGCAGCTCTCGGGCGGGAGCAGTCAATGAGCAGTTCTTC.

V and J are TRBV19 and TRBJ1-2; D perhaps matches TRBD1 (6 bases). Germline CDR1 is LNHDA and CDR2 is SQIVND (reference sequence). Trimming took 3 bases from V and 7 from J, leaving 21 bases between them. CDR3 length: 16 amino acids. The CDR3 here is CASSIEPDSRGAGYTF. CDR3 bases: TGTGCCAGTAGTATCGAGCCTGACAGCCGGGGGGCTGGCTACACCTTC.

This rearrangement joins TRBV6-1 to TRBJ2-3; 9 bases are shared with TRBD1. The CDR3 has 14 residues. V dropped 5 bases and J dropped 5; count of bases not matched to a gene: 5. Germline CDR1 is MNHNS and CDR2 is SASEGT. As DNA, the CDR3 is TGTGCCAGCAGTTTTGGACAGGGGCGAGATACGCAGTATTTT. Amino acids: CASSFGQGRDTQYF.

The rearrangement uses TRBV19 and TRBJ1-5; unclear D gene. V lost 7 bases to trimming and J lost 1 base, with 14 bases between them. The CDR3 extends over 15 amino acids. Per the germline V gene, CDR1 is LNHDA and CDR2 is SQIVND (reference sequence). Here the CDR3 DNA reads TGTGCCAGTACCCCCGGAGGGTTAAGCAATCAGCCCCAGCATTTT. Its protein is CASTPGGLSNQPQHF.

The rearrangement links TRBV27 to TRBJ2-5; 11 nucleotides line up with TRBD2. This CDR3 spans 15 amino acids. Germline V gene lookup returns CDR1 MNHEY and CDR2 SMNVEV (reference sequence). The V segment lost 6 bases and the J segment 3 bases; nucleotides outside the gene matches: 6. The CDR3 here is CASRPGTSGKETQYF. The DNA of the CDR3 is TGTGCCAGCAGACCCGGGACTAGCGGAAAAGAGACCCAGTACTTC.

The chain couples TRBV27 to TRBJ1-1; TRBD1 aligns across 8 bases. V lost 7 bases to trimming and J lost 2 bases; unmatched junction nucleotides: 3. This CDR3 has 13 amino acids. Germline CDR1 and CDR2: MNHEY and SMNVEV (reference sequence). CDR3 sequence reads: CASKTGVNTEAFF. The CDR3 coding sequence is TGTGCCAGCAAGACAGGGGTTAACACTGAAGCTTTCTTT.

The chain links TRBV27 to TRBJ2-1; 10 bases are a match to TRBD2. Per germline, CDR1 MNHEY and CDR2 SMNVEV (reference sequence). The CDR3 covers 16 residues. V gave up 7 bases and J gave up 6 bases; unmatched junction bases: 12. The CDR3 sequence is CASTLRSGRVFNEQFF. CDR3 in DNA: TGTGCCAGCACCCTGAGGAGCGGGAGGGTATTCAATGAGCAGTTCTTC.

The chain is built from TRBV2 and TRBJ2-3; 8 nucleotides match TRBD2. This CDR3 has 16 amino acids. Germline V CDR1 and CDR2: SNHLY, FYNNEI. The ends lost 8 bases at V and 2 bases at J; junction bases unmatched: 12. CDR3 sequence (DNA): TGTGCCAGCGGGGTAACACTAGCGGACCTCACAGATACGCAGTATTTT. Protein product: CASGVTLADLTDTQYF.

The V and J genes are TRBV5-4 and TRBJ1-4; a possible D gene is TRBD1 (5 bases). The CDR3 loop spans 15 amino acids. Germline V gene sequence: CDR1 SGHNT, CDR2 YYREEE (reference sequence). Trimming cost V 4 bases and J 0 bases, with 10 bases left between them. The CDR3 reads CASSRQGATNEKLFF. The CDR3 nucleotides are TGTGCCAGCAGCCGGCAGGGTGCAACTAATGAAAAACTGTTTTTT. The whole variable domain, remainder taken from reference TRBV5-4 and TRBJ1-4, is ETGVTQSPTHLIKTRGQQVTLRCSSQSGHNTVSWYQQALGQGPQFIFQYYREEENGRGNFPPRFSGLQFPNYSSELNVNALELDDSALYLCASSRQGATNEKLFFGSGTQLSVL.

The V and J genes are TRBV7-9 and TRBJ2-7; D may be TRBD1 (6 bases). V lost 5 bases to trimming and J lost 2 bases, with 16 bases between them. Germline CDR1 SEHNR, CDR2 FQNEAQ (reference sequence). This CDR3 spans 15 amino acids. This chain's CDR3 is CASSRSLQGPYEQYF. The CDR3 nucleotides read TGTGCCAGCAGCCGAAGCCTACAGGGCCCCTACGAGCAGTACTTC.

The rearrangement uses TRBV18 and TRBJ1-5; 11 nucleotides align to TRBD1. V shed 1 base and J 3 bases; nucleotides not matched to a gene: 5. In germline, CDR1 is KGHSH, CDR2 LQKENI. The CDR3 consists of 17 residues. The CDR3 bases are TGTGCCAGCTCACCACAGGGACAGGGGGGCTACAATCAGCCCCAGCATTTT. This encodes CASSPQGQGGYNQPQHF.

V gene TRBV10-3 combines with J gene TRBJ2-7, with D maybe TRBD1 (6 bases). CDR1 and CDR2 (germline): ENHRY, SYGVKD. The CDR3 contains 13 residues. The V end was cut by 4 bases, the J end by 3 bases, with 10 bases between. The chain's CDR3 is CAISADSLYEQYF. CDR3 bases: TGTGCCATCAGTGCGGACAGTCTCTACGAGCAGTACTTC.

Written as DNA, the CDR3 is TGTGCCAGCAGTTCCCAACGTGTTACTGATTCACCCCTCCACTTT. It codes for CASSSQRVTDSPLHF. The V call is TRBV6-5, the J call TRBJ1-6; no definite D call. CDR3 length: 15 amino acids. Germline V CDR1 and CDR2: MNHEY, SVGAGI. Between the trimmed V and J ends, which lost 4 bases and 8 bases, there was a span of 15 bases.

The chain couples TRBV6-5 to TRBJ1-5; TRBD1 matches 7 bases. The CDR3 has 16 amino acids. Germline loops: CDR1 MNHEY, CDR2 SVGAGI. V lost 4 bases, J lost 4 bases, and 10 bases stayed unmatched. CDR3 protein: CASSSLQGIGNQPQHF. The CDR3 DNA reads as TGTGCCAGCAGTTCGCTACAGGGGATAGGGAATCAGCCCCAGCATTTT.

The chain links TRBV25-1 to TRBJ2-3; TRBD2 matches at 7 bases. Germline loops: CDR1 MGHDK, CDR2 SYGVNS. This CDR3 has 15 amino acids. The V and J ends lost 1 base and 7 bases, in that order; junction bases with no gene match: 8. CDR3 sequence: CASSESGWGGNTQYF. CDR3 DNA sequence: TGTGCCAGCAGTGAATCGGGGTGGGGGGGAAATACGCAGTATTTT.

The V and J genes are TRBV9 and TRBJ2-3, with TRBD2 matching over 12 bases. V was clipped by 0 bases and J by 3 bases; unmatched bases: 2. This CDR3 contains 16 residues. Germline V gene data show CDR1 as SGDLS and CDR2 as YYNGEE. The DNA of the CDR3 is TGTGCCAGCAGCGTAGTAACTAGCGGGGGGACAGATACGCAGTATTTT. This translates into CASSVVTSGGTDTQYF.

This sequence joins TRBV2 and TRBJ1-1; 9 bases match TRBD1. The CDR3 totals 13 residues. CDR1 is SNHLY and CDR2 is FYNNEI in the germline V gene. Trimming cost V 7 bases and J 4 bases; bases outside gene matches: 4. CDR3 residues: CASTGTGLTEAFF. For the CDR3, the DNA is TGTGCCAGCACCGGGACAGGGCTCACTGAAGCTTTCTTT.

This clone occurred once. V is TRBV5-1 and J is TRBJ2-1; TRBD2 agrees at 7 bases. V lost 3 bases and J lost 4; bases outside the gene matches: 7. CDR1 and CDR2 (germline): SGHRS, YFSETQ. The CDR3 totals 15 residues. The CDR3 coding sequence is TGCGCCAGCAGCTCCATGGCGGGAGTATACAATGAGCAGTTCTTC. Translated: CASSSMAGVYNEQFF.

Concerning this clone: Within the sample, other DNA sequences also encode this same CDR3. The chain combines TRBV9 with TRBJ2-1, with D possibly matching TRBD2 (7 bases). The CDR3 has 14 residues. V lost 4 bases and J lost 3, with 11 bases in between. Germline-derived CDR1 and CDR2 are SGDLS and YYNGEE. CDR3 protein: CASSLGGGYNEQFF. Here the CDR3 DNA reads TGTGCCAGCAGCCTAGGGGGGGGCTACAATGAGCAGTTCTTC.

CDR3 DNA: TGTGCCAGCAGCGTAGCGGGGGTATCTGGCTACACCTTC. It translates to CASSVAGVSGYTF. The chain carries TRBV9 and TRBJ1-2; tentative D call: TRBD1 (5 bases). Germline values: CDR1 SGDLS, CDR2 YYNGEE. V gave up 0 bases and J gave up 7 bases, with 10 bases separating them. The CDR3 length is 13 residues.

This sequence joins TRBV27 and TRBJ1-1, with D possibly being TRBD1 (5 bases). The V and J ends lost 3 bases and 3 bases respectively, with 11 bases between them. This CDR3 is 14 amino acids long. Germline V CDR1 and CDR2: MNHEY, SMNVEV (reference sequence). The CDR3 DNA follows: TGTGCCAGCAGTTTTATCGGGGGGGACACTGAAGCTTTCTTT. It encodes CASSFIGGDTEAFF.